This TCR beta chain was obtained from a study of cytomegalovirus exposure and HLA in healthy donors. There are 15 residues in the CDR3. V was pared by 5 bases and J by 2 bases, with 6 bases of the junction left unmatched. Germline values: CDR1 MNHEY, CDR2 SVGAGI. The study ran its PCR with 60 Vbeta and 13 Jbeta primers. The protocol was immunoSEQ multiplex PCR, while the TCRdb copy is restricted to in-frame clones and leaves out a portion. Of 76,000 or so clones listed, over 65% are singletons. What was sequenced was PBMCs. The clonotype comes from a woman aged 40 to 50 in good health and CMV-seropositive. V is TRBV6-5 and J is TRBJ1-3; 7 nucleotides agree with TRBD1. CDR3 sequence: CASSRTGDTGNTIYF. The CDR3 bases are TGTGCCAGCAGTCGGACAGGAGATACTGGAAACACCATATATTTT.